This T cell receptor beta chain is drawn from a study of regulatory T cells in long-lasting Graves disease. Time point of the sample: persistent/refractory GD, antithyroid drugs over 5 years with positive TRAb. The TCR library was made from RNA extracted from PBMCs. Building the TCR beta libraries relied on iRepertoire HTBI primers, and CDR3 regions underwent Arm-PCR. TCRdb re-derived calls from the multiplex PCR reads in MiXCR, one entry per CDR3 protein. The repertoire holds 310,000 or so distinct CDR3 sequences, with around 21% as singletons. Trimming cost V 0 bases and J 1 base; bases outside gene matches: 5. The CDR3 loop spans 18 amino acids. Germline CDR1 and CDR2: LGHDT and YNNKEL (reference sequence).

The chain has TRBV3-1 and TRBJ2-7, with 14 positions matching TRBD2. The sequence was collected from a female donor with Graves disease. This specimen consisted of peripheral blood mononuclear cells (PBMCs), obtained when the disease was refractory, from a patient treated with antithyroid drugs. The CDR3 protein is CASSQDRGLAGVSYEQYF. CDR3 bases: TGTGCCAGCAGCCAAGATCGGGGACTAGCGGGAGTGTCCTACGAGCAGTACTTC.